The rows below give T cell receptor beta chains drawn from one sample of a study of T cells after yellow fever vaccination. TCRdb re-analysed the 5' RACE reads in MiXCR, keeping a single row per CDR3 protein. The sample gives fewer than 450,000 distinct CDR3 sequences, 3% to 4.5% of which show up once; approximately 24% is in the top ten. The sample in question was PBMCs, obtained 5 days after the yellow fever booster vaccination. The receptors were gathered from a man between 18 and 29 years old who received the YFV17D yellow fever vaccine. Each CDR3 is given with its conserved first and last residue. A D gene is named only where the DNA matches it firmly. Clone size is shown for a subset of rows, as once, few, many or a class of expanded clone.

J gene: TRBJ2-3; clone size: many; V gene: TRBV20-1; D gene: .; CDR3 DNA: TGCAGTGCCGCGGACGACACAGATACGCAGTATTTT; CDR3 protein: CSAADDTDTQYF
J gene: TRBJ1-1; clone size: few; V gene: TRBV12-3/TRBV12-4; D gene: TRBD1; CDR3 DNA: TGTGCCAGCAGTTTACAGGGGGCTGGGAACACTGAAGCTTTCTTT; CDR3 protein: CASSLQGAGNTEAFF
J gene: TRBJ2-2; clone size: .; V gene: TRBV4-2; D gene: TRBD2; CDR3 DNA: TGTGCCAGCAGCCAAGAGGGACTAGTGAACACCGGGGAGCTGTTTTTT; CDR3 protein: CASSQEGLVNTGELFF
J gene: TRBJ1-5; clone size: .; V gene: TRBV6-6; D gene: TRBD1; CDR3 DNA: TGTGCCAGCAGTTACCCGACAGGGGGCCCGTTCGGGCCCCAGCATTTT; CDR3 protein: CASSYPTGGPFGPQHF
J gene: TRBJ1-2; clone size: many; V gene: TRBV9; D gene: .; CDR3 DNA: TGTGCCAGCAGCGTAGCTTTCCAGGGGCCCGACTATGGCTACACCTTC; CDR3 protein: CASSVAFQGPDYGYTF
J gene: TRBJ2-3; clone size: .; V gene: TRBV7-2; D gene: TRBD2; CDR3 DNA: TGTGCCAGCAGAAAGGGACTAGGTCACTCCGATACGCAGTATTTT; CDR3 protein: CASRKGLGHSDTQYF
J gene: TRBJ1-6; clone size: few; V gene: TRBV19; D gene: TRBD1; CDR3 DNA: TGTGCCAGTAGGCCAGGGGGAGTTTCACCCCTCCACTTT; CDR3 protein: CASRPGGVSPLHF
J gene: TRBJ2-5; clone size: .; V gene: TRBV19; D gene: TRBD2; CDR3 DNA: TGTGCCAGTAGATCCGAGCGGGGGGGCCACGAGACCCAGTACTTC; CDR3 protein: CASRSERGGHETQYF
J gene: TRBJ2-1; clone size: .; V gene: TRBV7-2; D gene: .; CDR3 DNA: TGTGCCAGCAGCAGAGACGGGCAGGAGCAGTTCTTC; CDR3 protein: CASSRDGQEQFF
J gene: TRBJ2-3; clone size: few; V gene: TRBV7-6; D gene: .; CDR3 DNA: TGTGCCAGCAGCCGCCGGATCGTGCAGTATTTT; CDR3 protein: CASSRRIVQYF
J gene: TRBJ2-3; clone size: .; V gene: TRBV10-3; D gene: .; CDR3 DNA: TGTGCCATCAGGGCAGACAGAAGAGCTAGCACAGATACGCAGTATTTT; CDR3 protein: CAIRADRRASTDTQYF
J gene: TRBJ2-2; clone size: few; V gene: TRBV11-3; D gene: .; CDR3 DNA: TGTGCCAGCAGCTTGTTGGGCCTAGATACCGGGGAGCTGTTTTTT; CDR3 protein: CASSLLGLDTGELFF
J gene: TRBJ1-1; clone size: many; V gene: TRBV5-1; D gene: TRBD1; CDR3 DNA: TGCGCCAGCAGCTCTGGACAGGGCTACACTGAAGCTTTCTTT; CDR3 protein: CASSSGQGYTEAFF
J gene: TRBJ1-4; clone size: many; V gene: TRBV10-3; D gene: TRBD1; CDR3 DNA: TGTGCCATCAGCGCAGGGACAGGCATTAATGAAAAACTGTTTTTT; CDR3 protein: CAISAGTGINEKLFF
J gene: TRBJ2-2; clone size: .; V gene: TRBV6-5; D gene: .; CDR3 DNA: TGTGCCAGCAGTTACCGGGACACCCTGAGCGGGGAGCTGTTTTTT; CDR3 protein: CASSYRDTLSGELFF
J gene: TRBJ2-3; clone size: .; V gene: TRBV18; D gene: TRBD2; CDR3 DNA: TGTGCCAGCTCACCATTAGCGGGGGGCCCCACAGATACGCAGTATTTT; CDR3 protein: CASSPLAGGPTDTQYF
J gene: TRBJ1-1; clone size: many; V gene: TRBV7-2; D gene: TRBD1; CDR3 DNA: TGTGCCAGCAGCTCCCCTCGACAGGGGGCTTCCACTGAAGCTTTCTTT; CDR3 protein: CASSSPRQGASTEAFF
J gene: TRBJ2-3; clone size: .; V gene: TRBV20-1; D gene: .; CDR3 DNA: TGCAGTGTTCGTTGGGGAGATACGCAGTATTTT; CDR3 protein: CSVRWGDTQYF
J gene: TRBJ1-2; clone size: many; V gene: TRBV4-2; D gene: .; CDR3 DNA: TGTGCCAGCAGCCATAATACAGACCCCAGGGACTATGGCTACACCTTC; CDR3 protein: CASSHNTDPRDYGYTF
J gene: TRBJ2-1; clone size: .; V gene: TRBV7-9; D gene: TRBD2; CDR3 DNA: TGTGCCAGCAGCTTAAGTGGACTAGCGGGCCCGAGCTCCTACAATGAGCAGTTCTTC; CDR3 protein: CASSLSGLAGPSSYNEQFF
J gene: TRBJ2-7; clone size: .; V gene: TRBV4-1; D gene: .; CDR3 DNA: TGCGCCAGCAGCCAAGATCTGTACCCCCAAGCCGGCGAGCAGTACTTC; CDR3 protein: CASSQDLYPQAGEQYF
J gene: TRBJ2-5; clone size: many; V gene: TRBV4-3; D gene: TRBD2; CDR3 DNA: TGCGCCAGCAGCCAAGATGGCGGGGGTGAAGAGACCCAGTACTTC; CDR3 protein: CASSQDGGGEETQYF
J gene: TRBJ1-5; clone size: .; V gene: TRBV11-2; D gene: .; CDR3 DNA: TGTGCCAGCAGCCCATCAGGTACCAATCAGCCCCAGCATTTT; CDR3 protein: CASSPSGTNQPQHF
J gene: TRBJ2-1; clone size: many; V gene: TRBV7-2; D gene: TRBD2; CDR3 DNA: TGTGCCAGCAGCTACCGTCCCGGGACTAGCGGGGGGGCCTATGAGCAGTTCTTC; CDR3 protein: CASSYRPGTSGGAYEQFF
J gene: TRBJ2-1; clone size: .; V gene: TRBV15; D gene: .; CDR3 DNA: TGTGCCACCAGCAGAGATCGAGGAGGTCGCAGTGAGCAGTTCTTC; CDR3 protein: CATSRDRGGRSEQFF
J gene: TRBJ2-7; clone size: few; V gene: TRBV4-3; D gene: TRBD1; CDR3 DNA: TGCGCCAGCAGCCAAGAACGGGACAGTCCCTACGAGCAGTACTTC; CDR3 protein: CASSQERDSPYEQYF
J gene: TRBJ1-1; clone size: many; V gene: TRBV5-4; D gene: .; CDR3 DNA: TGTGCCAGCAGCTTGTCATGGGAGGCGAACACTGAAGCTTTCTTT; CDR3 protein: CASSLSWEANTEAFF
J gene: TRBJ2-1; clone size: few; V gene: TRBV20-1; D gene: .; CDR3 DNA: TGCAGTGCTAGAGCTGGGGCAAACTCCTACAATGAGCAGTTCTTC; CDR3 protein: CSARAGANSYNEQFF
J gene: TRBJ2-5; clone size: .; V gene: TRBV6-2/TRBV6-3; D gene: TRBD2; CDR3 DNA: TGTGCCAGCAGTCCCGGACTAGCCCCCTCCAGGGAGACCCAGTACTTC; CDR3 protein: CASSPGLAPSRETQYF
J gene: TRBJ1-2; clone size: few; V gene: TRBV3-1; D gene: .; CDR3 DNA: TGTGCCAGCAGCCAAGGGCCCCACGCCTATGGCTACACCTTC; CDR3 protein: CASSQGPHAYGYTF